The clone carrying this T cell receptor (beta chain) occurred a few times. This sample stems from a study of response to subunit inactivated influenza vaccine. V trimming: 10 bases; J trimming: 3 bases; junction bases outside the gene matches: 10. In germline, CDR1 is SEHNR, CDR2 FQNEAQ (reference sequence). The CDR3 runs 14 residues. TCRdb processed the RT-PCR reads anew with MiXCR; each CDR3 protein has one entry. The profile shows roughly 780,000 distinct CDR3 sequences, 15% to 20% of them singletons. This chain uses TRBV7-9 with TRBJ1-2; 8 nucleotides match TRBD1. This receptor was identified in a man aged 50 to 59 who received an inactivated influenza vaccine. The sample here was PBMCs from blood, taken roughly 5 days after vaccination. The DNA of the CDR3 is TGTGCCACTTCCCAGGGGGCCCTCGACTATGGCTACACCTTC. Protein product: CATSQGALDYGYTF.